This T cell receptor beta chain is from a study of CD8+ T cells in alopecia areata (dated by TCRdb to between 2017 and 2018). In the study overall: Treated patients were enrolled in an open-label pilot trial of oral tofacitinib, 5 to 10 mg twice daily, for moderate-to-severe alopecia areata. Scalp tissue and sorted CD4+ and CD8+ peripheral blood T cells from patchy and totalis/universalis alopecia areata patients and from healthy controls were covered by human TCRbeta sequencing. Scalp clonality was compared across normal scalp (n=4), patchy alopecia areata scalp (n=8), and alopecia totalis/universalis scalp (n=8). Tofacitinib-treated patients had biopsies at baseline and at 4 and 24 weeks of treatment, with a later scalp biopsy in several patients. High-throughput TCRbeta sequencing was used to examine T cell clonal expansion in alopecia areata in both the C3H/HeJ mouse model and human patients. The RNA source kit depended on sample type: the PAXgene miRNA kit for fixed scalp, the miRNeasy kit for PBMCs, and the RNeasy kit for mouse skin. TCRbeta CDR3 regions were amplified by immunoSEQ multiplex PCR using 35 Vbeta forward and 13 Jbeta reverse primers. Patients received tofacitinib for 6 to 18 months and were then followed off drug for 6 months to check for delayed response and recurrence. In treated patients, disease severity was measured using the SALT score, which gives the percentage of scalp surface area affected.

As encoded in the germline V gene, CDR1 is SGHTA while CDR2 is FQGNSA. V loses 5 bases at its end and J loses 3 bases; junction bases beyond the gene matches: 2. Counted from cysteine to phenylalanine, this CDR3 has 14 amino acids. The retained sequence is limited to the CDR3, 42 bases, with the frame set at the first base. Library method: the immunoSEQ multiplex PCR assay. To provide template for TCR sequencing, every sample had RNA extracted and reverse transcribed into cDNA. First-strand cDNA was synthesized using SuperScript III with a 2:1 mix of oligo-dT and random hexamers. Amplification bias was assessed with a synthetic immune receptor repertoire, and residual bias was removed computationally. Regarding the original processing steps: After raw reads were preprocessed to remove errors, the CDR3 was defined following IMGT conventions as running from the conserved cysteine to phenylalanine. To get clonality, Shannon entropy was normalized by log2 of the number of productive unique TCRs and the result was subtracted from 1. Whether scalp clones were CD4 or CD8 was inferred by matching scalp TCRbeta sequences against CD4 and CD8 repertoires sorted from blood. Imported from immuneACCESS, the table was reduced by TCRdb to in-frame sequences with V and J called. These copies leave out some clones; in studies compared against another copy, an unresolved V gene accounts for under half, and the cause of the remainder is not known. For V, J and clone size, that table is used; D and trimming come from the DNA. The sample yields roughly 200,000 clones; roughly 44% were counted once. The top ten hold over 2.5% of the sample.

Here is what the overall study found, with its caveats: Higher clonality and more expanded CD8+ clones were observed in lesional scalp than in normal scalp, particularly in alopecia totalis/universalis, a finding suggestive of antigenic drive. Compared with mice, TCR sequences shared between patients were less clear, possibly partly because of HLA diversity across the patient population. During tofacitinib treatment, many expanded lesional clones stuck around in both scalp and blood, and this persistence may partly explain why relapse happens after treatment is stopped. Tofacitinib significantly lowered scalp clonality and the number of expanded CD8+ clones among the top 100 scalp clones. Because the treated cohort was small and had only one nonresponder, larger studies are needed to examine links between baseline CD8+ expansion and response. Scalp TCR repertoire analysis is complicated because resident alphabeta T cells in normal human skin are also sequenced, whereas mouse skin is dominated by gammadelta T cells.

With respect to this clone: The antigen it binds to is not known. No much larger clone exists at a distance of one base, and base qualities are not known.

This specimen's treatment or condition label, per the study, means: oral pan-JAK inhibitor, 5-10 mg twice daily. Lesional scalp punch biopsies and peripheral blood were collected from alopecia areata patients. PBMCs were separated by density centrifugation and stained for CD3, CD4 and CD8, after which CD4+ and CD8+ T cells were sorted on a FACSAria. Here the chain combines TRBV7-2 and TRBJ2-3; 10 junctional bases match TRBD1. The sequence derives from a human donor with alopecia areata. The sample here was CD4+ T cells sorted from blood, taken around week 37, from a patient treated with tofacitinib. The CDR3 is CASSPDRGTDTQYF. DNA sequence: TGTGCCAGCAGCCCGGACAGGGGGACAGATACGCAGTATTTT.